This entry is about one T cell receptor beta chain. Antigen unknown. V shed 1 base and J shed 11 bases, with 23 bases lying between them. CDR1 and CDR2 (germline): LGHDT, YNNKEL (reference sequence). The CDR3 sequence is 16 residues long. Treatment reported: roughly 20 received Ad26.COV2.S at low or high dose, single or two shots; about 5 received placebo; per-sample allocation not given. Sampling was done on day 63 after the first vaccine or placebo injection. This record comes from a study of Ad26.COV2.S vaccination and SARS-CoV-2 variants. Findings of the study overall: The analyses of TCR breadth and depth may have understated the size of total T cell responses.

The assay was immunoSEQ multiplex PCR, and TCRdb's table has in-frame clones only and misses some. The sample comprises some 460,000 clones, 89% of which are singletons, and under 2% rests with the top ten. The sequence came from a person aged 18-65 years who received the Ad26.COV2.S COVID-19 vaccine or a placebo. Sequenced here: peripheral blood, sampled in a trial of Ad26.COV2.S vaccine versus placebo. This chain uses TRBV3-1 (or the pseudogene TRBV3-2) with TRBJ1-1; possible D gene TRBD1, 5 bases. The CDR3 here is CASSQARGTAKSLAFF. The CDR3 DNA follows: TGTGCCAGCAGCCAAGCGCGGGGGACGGCGAAATCTCTGGCTTTCTTT.